The 23 T cell receptor beta chains in this list originate from one sample, sequenced in a study of blood T cells in healthy people across ages. For the second PCR, which ran for roughly 7 to 11 cycles, a sample-barcoded 5' primer and a J-beta primer mix were used. TCRdb reprocessed the 5' RACE reads with MiXCR, giving one entry per CDR3 protein. The sample has roughly 1,800,000 distinct CDR3 sequences; 49% are singletons. The source material was blood. Receptors originate from a woman aged 40 to 50 in good health.

The gene calls are TRBV3-1 and TRBJ2-6, with D perhaps given as TRBD1 or TRBD2 (7 bases each). V lost 3 bases to trimming and J lost 0 bases, with 21 bases between them. The CDR3 has 20 residues. The germline CDR1 and CDR2 sequences are LGHDT and YNNKEL (reference sequence). CDR3 region: CASSHRRAGGALSGANVLTF. Here the CDR3 DNA reads TGTGCCAGCAGCCATAGGCGTGCAGGGGGGGCCCTCTCTGGGGCCAACGTCCTGACTTTC.

The rearrangement links TRBV6-5 to TRBJ1-5, with 9 bases that match TRBD1. This CDR3 is 15 amino acids long. Germline V lookup: CDR1 MNHEY, CDR2 SVGAGI. After removal of 5 bases from V and 2 bases from J, the junction contained 4 bases not matched to a gene. As DNA, the CDR3 is TGTGCCAGCAGTGCCCGGGACAGGGGCAATCAGCCCCAGCATTTT. Translating it yields CASSARDRGNQPQHF.

This sequence joins TRBV7-9 and TRBJ1-2, with no clear D. Trimming took off 3 bases at V and 8 bases at J, with 16 bases between the two ends. The CDR3 contains 14 residues. Germline values: CDR1 SEHNR, CDR2 FQNEAQ (reference sequence). The CDR3 reads CASSLSSTSYGYTF. The CDR3 DNA reads TGTGCCAGCAGCTTGTCCAGTACTTCTTACGGCTACACCTTC.

This rearrangement joins TRBV7-2 to TRBJ2-3, with D unclear. Germline assignment: CDR1 SGHTA and CDR2 FQGNSA. The CDR3 extends over 13 amino acids. With 5 bases removed from V and 2 bases from J, the gap between germline ends came to 8 bases. This CDR3 is CASSAQYTDTQYF. CDR3 nucleotides: TGTGCCAGCAGCGCCCAATACACAGATACGCAGTATTTT.

The chain uses TRBV7-2 and TRBJ1-3; 11 positions match TRBD1. Trimming cost V 5 bases and J 9 bases; bases outside gene matches: 9. Per germline, CDR1 SGHTA and CDR2 FQGNSA. The CDR3 is 15 residues long. CDR3 sequence (DNA): TGTGCCAGCAGCCCACAGGGACAGGGGGTTAGCACCATATATTTT. This translates into CASSPQGQGVSTIYF.

This rearrangement joins TRBV7-2 to TRBJ2-3; 9 bases match TRBD2. V gave up 1 base and J gave up 3 bases; unmatched junction bases: 5. The CDR3 has 16 amino acids. Germline V CDR1 and CDR2: SGHTA, FQGNSA. CDR3: CASSLVGGGATDTQYF. The CDR3 nucleotides are TGTGCCAGCAGCTTAGTGGGCGGGGGGGCGACAGATACGCAGTATTTT.

The chain uses TRBV7-2 and TRBJ1-2; 7 bases agree with TRBD1. V gave up 0 bases and J gave up 4 bases; unmatched junction bases: 11. The CDR3 is 17 amino acids. Per the germline V gene, CDR1 is SGHTA and CDR2 is FQGNSA. The CDR3 DNA is TGTGCCAGCAGCTTAGCAGACAGGGCGTCGACGAGCTATGGCTACACCTTC. Amino acid sequence: CASSLADRASTSYGYTF.

The V call is TRBV20-1, the J call TRBJ2-1, with D perhaps assigned TRBD1 or TRBD2 (5 bases each). Trimming stripped 3 bases from V and 10 bases from J, with 7 bases between. Germline V gene lookup returns CDR1 DFQATT and CDR2 SNEGSKA (reference sequence). This CDR3 comprises 10 residues. CDR3 nucleotide sequence: TGCAGTGCTAGGGGGGAGGAGCAGTTCTTC. Protein product: CSARGEEQFF.

This clonotype was counted only a few times. J is TRBJ2-5 and V is TRBV14, with a possible D match to TRBD1 (6 bases). Germline V gene sequence: CDR1 SGHDN, CDR2 FVKESK. V was clipped by 0 bases and J by 2 bases, with 10 bases between them. The CDR3 contains 15 residues. The CDR3 bases are TGTGCCAGCAGCCAAGAATGGGGGCGGCAAGAGACCCAGTACTTC. Translation: CASSQEWGRQETQYF.

The chain couples TRBV7-3 to TRBJ2-6, with 10 bases lining up with TRBD2. This CDR3 has 17 residues. V gave up 5 bases and J gave up 0 bases; unmatched junction bases: 4. CDR1 and CDR2 (germline): SGHTA, FQGTGA. CDR3 protein: CASSLSGGNSGANVLTF. The CDR3 region has the DNA TGTGCCAGCAGCCTTAGCGGGGGGAACTCTGGGGCCAACGTCCTGACTTTC.

The genes are TRBV5-1 and TRBJ2-7; the D gene is possibly TRBD2 (5 bases). The J call may not be correct, given that the DNA end is closer to TRBJ2-5. CDR1 and CDR2 (germline): SGHRS, YFSETQ. The CDR3 has 15 amino acids. The CDR3 sequence: CASSLVSGVEETQYF. Here the CDR3 DNA reads TGCGCCAGCAGCTTGGTTTCCGGGGTTGAAGAGACCCAGTACTTC.

The V call is TRBV20-1, the J call TRBJ2-7; no clear D. V lost 1 base and J lost 1, with 14 bases in between. Germline V gene lookup returns CDR1 DFQATT and CDR2 SNEGSKA (reference sequence). The CDR3 runs to 15 residues. In DNA form, the CDR3 reads TGCAGTGCTAGAGGCCGCCGGGTTCCTTCCTACGAGCAGTACTTC. Residues: CSARGRRVPSYEQYF.

The sample holds a few counts of this clonotype. The rearrangement links TRBV12-3 or TRBV12-4 to TRBJ1-2, with 7 bases lining up with TRBD1. Trimming at V came to 4 bases and at J to 4 bases, leaving 9 bases not matched to a gene. This CDR3 spans 15 amino acids. The CDR3 region is CASSSSTGSGYGYTF. CDR3 DNA: TGTGCCAGCAGTTCATCGACAGGGTCGGGCTATGGCTACACCTTC.

The V and J genes are TRBV20-1 and TRBJ1-2; tentative D call: TRBD1 (6 bases). Trimming removed 0 bases at V and 5 bases at J, with 19 bases between. The CDR3 length is 16 residues. Germline CDR1 reads DFQATT; CDR2 reads SNEGSKA (reference sequence). The CDR3 region has the DNA TGCAGTGCTAGAGATACCGACGGACAGCCCTCTTATGGCTACACCTTC. This translates into CSARDTDGQPSYGYTF.

This chain joins TRBV20-1 and TRBJ1-2; D may be TRBD1 (5 bases). The CDR3 totals 13 residues. The ends were cut back, 3 bases at V and 8 bases at J, with 16 bases in the middle. Germline CDR1 and CDR2: DFQATT and SNEGSKA (reference sequence). The DNA for the CDR3 is TGCAGTGCTAGTTCGGGGGGATTAGGGGGCTACACCTTC. Its translation is CSASSGGLGGYTF.

This chain links TRBV4-2 with TRBJ2-1, with D possibly matching TRBD2 (5 bases). This CDR3 has 15 amino acids. Germline V gene data show CDR1 as LGHNA and CDR2 as YNFKEQ. The germline V and J ends were trimmed by 4 bases and 9 bases, with 19 bases remaining between them. CDR3 amino acids: CASSLRASPESEQFF. The CDR3 coding sequence is TGTGCCAGCAGCCTTCGGGCTAGCCCGGAGAGTGAGCAGTTCTTC.

This clonotype was observed a few times. The chain combines TRBV12-5 with TRBJ2-1, with 8 bases matching TRBD1. The CDR3 consists of 15 residues. The V and J ends lost 8 bases and 6 bases, in that order; junction bases with no gene match: 12. Looked up from germline, CDR1 is LGHNT and CDR2 is FRNRAP. CDR3 bases: TGTGCTAGTCAGATAGACAGGGGCTACGCCAATGAGCAGTTCTTC. Amino acids: CASQIDRGYANEQFF.

This chain links TRBV29-1 with TRBJ1-2, with D possibly matching TRBD1 (6 bases). The V end was cut by 7 bases, the J end by 8 bases, with 14 bases between. CDR1 and CDR2 from the germline V gene are SQVTM and ANQGSEA. The CDR3 is made up of 11 amino acids. The CDR3, as DNA: TGCAGCGCCATGACAGGAAACGGCTACACCTTC. Translation: CSAMTGNGYTF.

The V gene is TRBV5-1, the J gene TRBJ2-1, with D perhaps matching TRBD1 (5 bases). V was shortened by 6 bases and J by 6 bases, with 13 bases between the two germline ends. Germline V lookup: CDR1 SGHRS, CDR2 YFSETQ. The CDR3 has 13 residues. The CDR3 region is CASNEGALNEQFF. The DNA for the CDR3 is TGCGCCAGCAATGAAGGGGCCCTCAATGAGCAGTTCTTC.

The J gene is TRBJ1-4, the V gene TRBV4-3; TRBD1 aligns across 7 bases. Per germline, CDR1 LGHNA and CDR2 YSLEER. With V trimmed by 4 bases and J by 1 base, 6 bases remained unmatched. The CDR3 has 16 residues. The CDR3 protein is CASSPQYRGTNEKLFF. In nucleotides, the CDR3 is TGCGCCAGCAGCCCCCAATACAGGGGAACTAATGAAAAACTGTTTTTT.

CDR3 DNA sequence: TGTGCCAGCAGCCAAGATTCCTGGGATGAGCAGTTCTTC. This codes for CASSQDSWDEQFF. This chain uses TRBV3-1 with TRBJ2-1; no clear D. The CDR3 covers 13 residues. The V gene lost 0 bases and the J gene lost 8 bases, with 8 bases spanning the gap. Looked up from germline, CDR1 is LGHDT and CDR2 is YNNKEL (reference sequence).

This clonotype was observed once. This chain links TRBV5-1 with TRBJ2-7; 7 nucleotides agree with TRBD1. V lost 5 bases, J lost 0 bases, and 5 bases stayed unmatched. Germline assignment: CDR1 SGHRS and CDR2 YFSETQ. There are 14 residues in the CDR3. Here the CDR3 DNA reads TGCGCCAGCAGAGGACAGGCGAGCTCCTACGAGCAGTACTTC. Translating it yields CASRGQASSYEQYF.

This clonotype occurred a few times. This rearrangement joins TRBV20-1 to TRBJ2-7; 9 bases match TRBD1. Germline assignment: CDR1 DFQATT and CDR2 SNEGSKA (reference sequence). The trim removed 1 base at V and 3 bases at J, leaving 10 bases unmatched. This CDR3 spans 16 amino acids. The CDR3 DNA is TGCAGTGCTAGAGGTGACGGGGGACAGGGTTTCTACGAGCAGTACTTC. Amino acid sequence: CSARGDGGQGFYEQYF.